Detailed here is one T cell receptor beta chain. The CDR3 loop spans 13 amino acids. After removal of 10 bases from V and 3 bases from J, the junction contained 5 bases not matched to a gene. Germline CDR1 MNHNS, CDR2 SASEGT. The data were obtained in a study of T cells in Graves' hyperthyroidism and ophthalmopathy. TCR beta CDR3 regions were amplified from RNA transcripts. RT-PCR in the first round (using the HTBI primer set) targeted the TCR CDR3. Using its own MiXCR run on the multiplex PCR reads, TCRdb lists one record per CDR3 protein. The sample records 300,000 to 450,000 distinct CDR3 sequences, roughly 25% being singletons.

The TCR originated in a man between 45 and 60 years old with Graves' hyperthyroidism. The chain links TRBV6-1 to TRBJ2-2; TRBD2 matches 7 bases. The sample was blood. The CDR3 DNA reads TGTGCCACAAGCGGGACGGACACCGGGGAGCTGTTTTTT. Amino acid sequence: CATSGTDTGELFF.